Reported below is one T cell receptor (beta chain). The treatment here: approximately 18 received Ad26.COV2.S at low or high dose, single or two shots; about five received placebo; per-sample allocation not given. Day 63 after the first injection of vaccine or placebo was the sampling time. V lost 11 bases and J lost 2, with 19 bases in between. Germline-derived CDR1 and CDR2 are SEHNR and FQNEAQ (reference sequence). The CDR3 runs to 15 residues. Clones were sequenced by immunoSEQ multiplex PCR, and TCRdb holds only the in-frame ones, with some missing. There are a few hundred thousand clones in the sample; about nine tenths occur only once, and more than 10% lies in the top ten. The data were taken from a study of Ad26.COV2.S vaccination and SARS-CoV-2 variants.

The chain uses TRBV7-9 and TRBJ2-1; no reliable D call. The clonotype was recovered from a person aged 18-65 years who received the Ad26.COV2.S COVID-19 vaccine or a placebo. This specimen consisted of peripheral blood, obtained in a trial of Ad26.COV2.S vaccine versus placebo. The CDR3 is CASFSTTETYNEQFF. The CDR3 nucleotides read TGTGCCTCATTCTCAACCACGGAAACCTACAATGAGCAGTTCTTC.